The 18 T cell receptor beta chains presented below share a single source sample, sequenced in a study of control samples from healthy donors and cancer patients. The assay was immunoSEQ multiplex PCR, and TCRdb's table has in-frame clones only and misses some. This table holds 150,000 to 200,000 clones, about nine tenths found once. Source material: blood. Receptors originate from a woman aged 40 to 55 in good health.

This rearrangement joins TRBV5-1 to TRBJ1-2, with D unclear. CDR3 size: 14 residues. V was pared by 0 bases and J by 6 bases, with 12 bases between. CDR1 and CDR2 (germline): SGHRS, YFSETQ. This CDR3 reads CASSLDAGYDGYTF. The CDR3 coding sequence is TGCGCCAGCAGCTTGGATGCCGGGTACGATGGCTACACCTTC.

The chain employs TRBV12-3 or TRBV12-4 and TRBJ1-3, with D perhaps matching TRBD1 (5 bases). The germline V and J ends were trimmed by 10 bases and 2 bases, with 9 bases remaining between them. This CDR3 has 12 amino acids. The CDR3 loop is CATGTAGNTIYF. In DNA form, the CDR3 reads TGTGCCACCGGGACGGCTGGAAACACCATATATTTT.

The chain links TRBV14 to TRBJ2-2; the D is unclear. The CDR3 is 14 amino acids. Trimming took off 0 bases at V and 2 bases at J, with 4 bases between the two ends. Per the germline V gene, CDR1 is SGHDN and CDR2 is FVKESK. The CDR3 sequence is CASSQDLNTGELFF. The CDR3 bases are TGTGCCAGCAGCCAAGATTTAAACACCGGGGAGCTGTTTTTT. The full variable domain, rest sourced from reference TRBV14 and TRBJ2-2, is EAGVTQFPSHSVIEKGQTVTLRCDPISGHDNLYWYRRVMGKEIKFLLHFVKESKQDESGMPNNRFLAERTGGTYSTLKVQPAELEDSGVYFCASSQDLNTGELFFGEGSRLTVL.

The V call is TRBV27, the J call TRBJ2-3; D call uncertain. There are 11 residues in the CDR3. Germline lookup yields CDR1 MNHEY and CDR2 SMNVEV (reference sequence). V lost 7 bases to trimming and J lost 15 bases, with 17 bases between them. This chain's CDR3 is CASTRLGRHYF. The CDR3 coding sequence is TGTGCCAGCACCCGCCTAGGCAGGCACTATTTT.

This chain joins TRBV11-3 and TRBJ2-4; 7 bases fit TRBD1. The V and J ends lost 5 bases and 2 bases, in that order; junction bases with no gene match: 6. The CDR3 is 15 residues long. Per germline, CDR1 SGHNT and CDR2 YENEEA. The CDR3 nucleotides read TGTGCCAGCAGCACCACAGGGGTAACCAAAAACATTCAGTACTTC. Protein: CASSTTGVTKNIQYF. Together with reference TRBV11-3 and TRBJ2-4, the CDR3 gives the full variable domain: EAGVVQSPRYKIIEKKQPVAFWCNPISGHNTLYWYLQNLGQGPELLIRYENEEAVDDSQLPKDRFSAERLKGVDSTLKIQPAELGDSAVYLCASSTTGVTKNIQYFGAGTRLSVL.

The chain carries TRBV12-3 or TRBV12-4 and TRBJ1-2; no reliable D call. The CDR3 is 13 residues long. V lost 1 base to trimming and J lost 6 bases, with 9 bases between them. CDR3 bases: TGTGCCAGCAGTTTAGGTGCTGGGAATGGCTACACCTTC. The encoded protein is CASSLGAGNGYTF.

The V gene is TRBV9, the J gene TRBJ2-2; D ambiguous. This CDR3 is 14 amino acids long. CDR1 is SGDLS and CDR2 is YYNGEE in the germline V gene. V shed 1 base and J shed 1 base, with 5 bases lying between them. The CDR3 loop reads CASSVTRNTGELFF. The CDR3 region has the DNA TGTGCCAGCAGCGTAACCCGGAACACCGGGGAGCTGTTTTTT.

V usage is TRBV6-1 and J usage is TRBJ1-1; D gene uncertain. V shed 3 bases and J shed 4 bases, with 9 bases lying between them. The germline gives CDR1 MNHNS, CDR2 SASEGT. The CDR3 runs 13 residues. The CDR3 protein is CASSERASTEAFF. In DNA form, the CDR3 reads TGTGCCAGCAGTGAGCGGGCGAGCACTGAAGCTTTCTTT.

With regard to this clone: Other DNA sequences in this specimen translate into the identical CDR3. The chain couples TRBV2 to TRBJ2-3; 9 bases agree with TRBD1. The CDR3 covers 14 residues. Germline lookup yields CDR1 SNHLY and CDR2 FYNNEI. V gave up 4 bases and J gave up 1 base; unmatched junction bases: 0. The CDR3: CASSGQGGTDTQYF. The CDR3 DNA reads as TGTGCCAGCAGTGGACAGGGGGGCACAGATACGCAGTATTTT.

V gene TRBV27 combines with J gene TRBJ2-1; D tentatively reads TRBD1 or TRBD2 (5 bases each). The CDR3 sequence is 13 residues long. The V gene's germline CDR1 is MNHEY and CDR2 SMNVEV (reference sequence). The V gene lost 8 bases and the J gene lost 5 bases, with 13 bases spanning the gap. The CDR3 nucleotides read TGTGCCAGCTCCGAGGGGACCCACAATGAGCAGTTCTTC. It specifies CASSEGTHNEQFF.

The gene calls are TRBV5-1 and TRBJ2-3, with D possibly matching TRBD2 (5 bases). Per the germline V gene, CDR1 is SGHRS and CDR2 is YFSETQ. The CDR3 runs 16 residues. Trimming took 4 bases from V and 4 from J, leaving 19 bases between them. CDR3 sequence (DNA): TGCGCCAGCAGCCTTAGTGTCCTAGCCGCTTCAGATACGCAGTATTTT. It specifies CASSLSVLAASDTQYF.

The rearrangement uses TRBV7-9 and TRBJ2-3; the D call may be TRBD1 or TRBD2 (5 bases each). CDR3 size: 15 residues. The germline V gene has CDR1 SEHNR and CDR2 FQNEAQ (reference sequence). V was trimmed by 3 bases and J by 1 base, leaving 11 bases between them. CDR3 sequence: CASSFLGERTDTQYF. DNA of the CDR3: TGTGCCAGCAGCTTCCTGGGGGAACGCACAGATACGCAGTATTTT.

V usage is TRBV5-4 and J usage is TRBJ2-5; D is possibly TRBD1 (6 bases). V was clipped by 0 bases and J by 0 bases, with 6 bases between them. Germline values: CDR1 SGHNT, CDR2 YYREEE (reference sequence). The CDR3 covers 14 residues. CDR3 loop: CASSLGQDQETQYF. The CDR3 DNA reads TGTGCCAGCAGCTTGGGACAGGACCAAGAGACCCAGTACTTC.

The chain is built from TRBV5-1 and TRBJ1-2; TRBD1 is a possible D gene (6 bases). Trimming left V 3 bases short and J 0 bases short, with 21 bases between. Looked up from germline, CDR1 is SGHRS and CDR2 is YFSETQ. The CDR3 totals 18 residues. As DNA, the CDR3 is TGCGCCAGCAGCTGGGGTACGACAGGCCAACAAGCTAACTATGGCTACACCTTC. Its protein is CASSWGTTGQQANYGYTF.

The chain couples TRBV5-1 to TRBJ2-5; D is ambiguous. The V and J ends lost 0 bases and 5 bases respectively, with 14 bases between them. The CDR3 has 15 amino acids. From germline, CDR1 is SGHRS and CDR2 YFSETQ. The DNA for the CDR3 is TGCGCCAGCAGCTTGGCCCCCCTAGAGACGGAGACCCAGTACTTC. This gives the protein CASSLAPLETETQYF.

The gene calls are TRBV6-5 and TRBJ1-1; the D gene is possibly TRBD1 (6 bases). Germline V lookup: CDR1 MNHEY, CDR2 SVGAGI. V was clipped by 5 bases and J by 10 bases, with 14 bases between them. The CDR3 runs 12 residues. CDR3 DNA: TGTGCCAGCAGTCTGGACAGTTCGGGAGCTTTCTTT. The encoded protein is CASSLDSSGAFF.

The J gene is TRBJ1-5, the V gene TRBV19; 9 nucleotides agree with TRBD1. Germline values: CDR1 LNHDA, CDR2 SQIVND (reference sequence). V gave up 6 bases and J gave up 5 bases; unmatched junction bases: 8. This CDR3 is 15 amino acids long. The CDR3 here is CASSTGQGKDQPQHF. In nucleotides, the CDR3 is TGTGCCAGTAGCACTGGACAGGGGAAGGATCAGCCCCAGCATTTT.

As regards this clone: Other DNA sequences in the sample encode the same CDR3. The genes are TRBV7-9 and TRBJ1-1; the D is unclear. From germline, CDR1 is SEHNR and CDR2 FQNEAQ (reference sequence). The CDR3 spans 13 residues. Deletions cut 4 bases from V and 1 base from J, with 7 bases between. CDR3 in DNA: TGTGCCAGCAGCTCTGGAGGGAACACTGAAGCTTTCTTT. Translating it yields CASSSGGNTEAFF.